This T cell receptor (beta chain) was sequenced during a study of blood T cell repertoires in COVID-19. On the study more broadly: COVID-19 samples, acute and convalescent, were from the United States, Italy and Spain.

As originally analysed: By means of reference gene primer amplification, nucleated cell counts were estimated. Only in-frame clones appear in the TCRdb table, and some are missing; sequencing was by immunoSEQ multiplex PCR. The V and J calls and clone size were taken over from that table, and D and trimming were inferred from the DNA. Of hundreds of thousands of clones detected, 81% appear once; the ten largest clones hold 7.5%. Those enrolled in Seattle joined during active infection and were followed longitudinally afterward. CDR1 and CDR2 (germline): LGHNA, YNFKEQ. J lost 0 bases, V lost 4 bases, and 4 bases had no gene match. This CDR3 is built from 16 residues.

The sequenced material came from peripheral blood. The receptor was derived from a woman of 80 years or more with COVID-19, enrolled during active disease. The chain links TRBV4-2 to TRBJ2-1; 9 bases fit TRBD2. The CDR3 DNA sequence: TGTGCCAGCAGCCCTAGCGGGGCCTTCTCCTACAATGAGCAGTTCTTC. Translating gives CASSPSGAFSYNEQFF.